Listed below are T cell receptor beta chains from one sample, sequenced in a study of T cell repertoires in cytomegalovirus infection. The antigens for these receptors are not known. TCRdb redid the calling of the reads with MiXCR, one entry per CDR3 protein. The repertoire holds 400,000 to 600,000 distinct CDR3 sequences, with about 42% as singletons. Material: cultured PBMCs, obtained from culture after CMV antigen stimulation. The receptors were gathered from a human donor in good health (CMV status not recorded). Some clones in this sample may be carry-over from other donors' samples. CDR3s include the opening cysteine and the closing phenylalanine or tryptophan. D genes are given only for firm matches. Only some rows state a clone size, as once, few, many or a class for expanded clones.

TRBV6-1	NA	TRBJ2-7	few	CASSDAPQGGAYEQYF	TGTGCCAGCAGTGACGCCCCCCAGGGGGGCGCCTACGAGCAGTACTTC
TRBV19	NA	TRBJ2-1	few	CASRDRRGDLSYNEQFF	TGTGCCAGTAGGGACAGACGGGGGGATCTGTCCTACAATGAGCAGTTCTTC
TRBV7-2	NA	TRBJ2-7	NA	CASSSQALQGEQYF	TGTGCCAGCAGCTCCCAGGCCTTACAGGGTGAGCAGTACTTC
TRBV12-3/TRBV12-4	TRBD2	TRBJ2-5	NA	CASSPSSGIRETQYF	TGTGCCAGCAGTCCCTCTAGCGGGATCCGGGAGACCCAGTACTTC
TRBV11-2	NA	TRBJ2-1	few	CASRLSTVYNEQFF	TGTGCCAGCAGACTCTCGACAGTATACAATGAGCAGTTCTTC
TRBV3-1	NA	TRBJ2-4	NA	CASSQAADRQSIQYF	TGTGCCAGCAGCCAAGCCGCGGACAGACAGAGCATTCAGTACTTC
TRBV12-3/TRBV12-4	NA	TRBJ1-6	NA	CASSSGGAYHF	TGTGCCAGCAGTTCTGGAGGGGCCTACCACTTT
TRBV6-5	NA	TRBJ2-2	NA	CASSYGAVPGELFF	TGTGCCAGCAGTTACGGGGCAGTTCCCGGGGAGCTGTTTTTT
TRBV5-1	NA	TRBJ2-7	NA	CASRGGGTASYEQYF	TGCGCCAGCAGGGGCGGCGGGACAGCCTCCTACGAGCAGTACTTC
TRBV4-1	TRBD1	TRBJ1-3	NA	CASSSRQGLLGDTIYF	TGCGCCAGCAGCTCTAGACAGGGGCTATTGGGGGACACCATATATTTT
TRBV5-4	NA	TRBJ2-5	NA	CASSLTGVPQETQYF	TGTGCCAGCAGCTTAACGGGGGTTCCCCAAGAGACCCAGTACTTC
TRBV6-1	NA	TRBJ2-2	NA	CASAWGANTGELFF	TGTGCCAGTGCATGGGGGGCGAACACCGGGGAGCTGTTTTTT
TRBV5-1	NA	TRBJ2-1	few	CASSLDWAGSEQFF	TGCGCCAGCAGCTTGGATTGGGCGGGGAGCGAGCAGTTCTTC
TRBV7-9	NA	TRBJ2-2	few	CASSLNPPGELFF	TGTGCCAGCAGCCTAAACCCGCCCGGGGAGCTGTTTTTT
TRBV7-2	NA	TRBJ2-3	many	CASSIGALASGTDTQYF	TGTGCCAGCAGCATCGGGGCGCTAGCGTCGGGGACGGATACGCAGTATTTT
TRBV12-3/TRBV12-4	TRBD1	TRBJ1-4	NA	CASSVYRGMREKLFF	TGTGCCAGCAGTGTTTACAGGGGAATGCGAGAAAAACTGTTTTTT
TRBV4-3	NA	TRBJ2-2	NA	CASSYRAHTGELFF	TGCGCCAGCAGCTACCGGGCCCACACCGGGGAGCTGTTTTTT
TRBV24-1	NA	TRBJ2-7	NA	CATSPCSRTVTRCGQYF	TGTGCCACCAGTCCCTGCAGCCGCACGGTTACGCGGTGTGGGCAGTACTTC
TRBV7-8	TRBD1	TRBJ2-1	NA	CASSLARTGGRDEQFF	TGTGCCAGCAGCTTAGCGAGGACAGGGGGGAGGGATGAGCAGTTCTTC
TRBV6-1	NA	TRBJ2-7	NA	CASRTESSYEQYF	TGTGCCAGTCGGACAGAATCCTCCTACGAGCAGTACTTC
TRBV6-2/TRBV6-3	NA	TRBJ1-2	NA	CASVLQANTLGYTF	TGTGCCAGCGTTTTACAGGCGAACACCCTGGGCTACACCTTC
TRBV6-1	TRBD1	TRBJ1-5	NA	CASGIDRANQPQHF	TGTGCCAGCGGGATCGACAGGGCGAATCAGCCCCAGCATTTT
TRBV7-2	NA	TRBJ2-1	few	CASSLAPDNSRFF	TGTGCCAGCAGCCTAGCTCCAGACAACAGTAGGTTCTTC
TRBV5-5	TRBD2	TRBJ2-3	many	CASSLSSGSPDTQYF	TGTGCCAGCAGCTTATCTAGCGGGAGCCCAGATACGCAGTATTTT
TRBV7-2	TRBD2	TRBJ2-5	NA	CASSSPRAGDETQYF	TGTGCCAGCAGCTCCCCCCGAGCGGGAGATGAGACCCAGTACTTC
TRBV7-2	TRBD1	TRBJ1-5	many	CASSGDRVQPQHF	TGTGCCAGCAGCGGGGACAGGGTTCAGCCCCAGCATTTT
TRBV6-2/TRBV6-3	NA	TRBJ2-7	NA	CASSPGAGWNEQYF	TGTGCCAGCAGCCCCGGGGCAGGGTGGAACGAGCAGTACTTC
TRBV19	NA	TRBJ1-2	NA	CARVGERLQRDGYTF	TGTGCCAGGGTTGGAGAGCGTTTGCAACGGGATGGCTACACCTTC
TRBV11-2	NA	TRBJ1-4	few	CASSPTGSNEKLFF	TGTGCCAGCAGCCCTACAGGGAGCAATGAAAAACTGTTTTTT
TRBV6-1	NA	TRBJ2-7	NA	CASSATSAGEQYF	TGTGCCAGCAGTGCCACTTCCGCTGGGGAGCAGTACTTC
TRBV20-1	NA	TRBJ1-4	few	CSARGRQTYEKLFF	TGCAGTGCTAGAGGGCGACAGACTTATGAAAAACTGTTTTTT
TRBV4-2	TRBD2	TRBJ2-3	once	CASSQELRASGGVTDTQYF	TGTGCCAGCAGCCAAGAGCTGAGGGCTAGCGGGGGGGTCACAGATACGCAGTATTTT
TRBV12-3/TRBV12-4	NA	TRBJ1-4	NA	CASDTAGGEKLFF	TGTGCCAGCGATACGGCGGGCGGCGAAAAACTGTTTTTT